A single sample gave rise to the 16 T cell receptor beta chains below, sequenced in a study of blood T cell repertoires in COVID-19 (dated by TCRdb to 2018 to 2021). The library was generated by the immunoSEQ multiplex PCR assay. Imported from immuneACCESS, the table was reduced by TCRdb to in-frame sequences with V and J called. These copies leave out some clones; in studies compared against another copy, an unresolved V gene accounts for under half, and the cause of the remainder is not known. The sample table holds approximately 250,000 clones, of which around four fifths were seen once. The top ten clonotypes cover roughly 6.4% of the sample. Sequencing was done on a sample of peripheral blood. Receptors originate from a woman aged 55-69 years with active or convalescent COVID-19.

This clone came up a few times. The chain links TRBV6-5 to TRBJ2-3, with TRBD2 identical over 10 bases. Per germline, CDR1 MNHEY and CDR2 SVGAGI. The ends lost 10 bases at V and 2 bases at J; junction bases unmatched: 6. The CDR3 has 14 amino acids. The CDR3 loop reads CATKLAGNTDTQYF. The CDR3 DNA is TGTGCCACTAAACTAGCGGGGAACACAGATACGCAGTATTTT.

The chain recombines TRBV4-2 with TRBJ2-2; 8 bases agree with TRBD1. After removal of 1 base from V and 9 bases from J, the junction contained 4 bases not matched to a gene. The germline V gene has CDR1 LGHNA and CDR2 YNFKEQ. CDR3 length: 14 residues. The CDR3, as DNA: TGTGCCAGCAGCCAAGGACAGGGGCTCCGGGAGCTGTTTTTT. Translating it yields CASSQGQGLRELFF.

The rearrangement joins TRBV7-2 to TRBJ1-2; the match to TRBD1 covers 7 bases. CDR1 and CDR2 from the germline V gene are SGHTA and FQGNSA. The CDR3 has 15 amino acids. Trimming at V came to 4 bases and at J to 5 bases, leaving 10 bases not matched to a gene. CDR3 loop: CASSSTPGTVYGYTF. The DNA of the CDR3 is TGTGCCAGCAGCTCTACCCCTGGGACAGTATATGGCTACACCTTC.

J is TRBJ1-6 and V is TRBV5-8; possible D gene TRBD1, 6 bases. The CDR3 is made up of 15 amino acids. V dropped 0 bases and J dropped 11 bases, with 15 bases sitting between them. Germline-derived CDR1 and CDR2 are SGHTS and YDEGEE. In DNA form, the CDR3 reads TGTGCCAGCAGCTTGGGTCAGGGGTTGGGGACACCCCTCCACTTT. As protein: CASSLGQGLGTPLHF.

For this clone: The same CDR3 can be traced to other DNA sequences in this sample. This sequence joins TRBV18 and TRBJ2-5; TRBD1 is a possible D gene (5 bases). The V end lost 1 base, the J end lost 2 bases, and 11 bases lay between the germline ends. The V gene's germline CDR1 is KGHSH and CDR2 LQKENI. The CDR3 is made up of 15 amino acids. In nucleotides, the CDR3 is TGTGCCAGCTCACCACTTCAGGACAAACAAGAGACCCAGTACTTC. It yields the protein CASSPLQDKQETQYF.

This sequence joins TRBV20-1 and TRBJ2-1; possibly TRBD2 for D (5 bases). The germline CDR1 and CDR2 sequences are DFQATT and SNEGSKA (reference sequence). CDR3 length: 11 residues. With 4 bases removed from V and 9 bases from J, the gap between germline ends came to 10 bases. The DNA of the CDR3 is TGCAGTGCTATGAGGGCAAGTGAGCAGTTCTTC. This gives the protein CSAMRASEQFF.

J is TRBJ1-5 and V is TRBV19; D unresolved. The germline V gene encodes CDR1 LNHDA and CDR2 SQIVND (reference sequence). V shed 2 bases and J shed 5 bases, with 7 bases lying between them. The CDR3 is 13 amino acids. CDR3 DNA: TGTGCCAGTAGTATACAGAGCGATCAGCCCCAGCATTTT. As protein: CASSIQSDQPQHF.

The rearrangement links TRBV6-7 to TRBJ2-7; 8 positions match TRBD1. TRBV6-7 is identified as an open reading frame with a role that is uncertain. V dropped 0 bases and J dropped 3; count of bases not matched to a gene: 4. The CDR3 extends over 15 amino acids. The CDR3 loop reads CASSYSDREDYEQYV. DNA of the CDR3: TGTGCCAGCAGTTACTCGGACAGGGAGGACTACGAGCAGTACGTC.

This clone was recorded only once. The chain joins TRBV9 to TRBJ2-1; 9 bases are shared with TRBD2. The CDR3 sequence is 19 residues long. Germline assignment: CDR1 SGDLS and CDR2 YYNGEE. The junction had 20 bases not matched to a gene; V was cut back by 1 base and J by 9 bases. CDR3 sequence: CASSVNPRGLAGFGSEQFF. The CDR3 bases are TGTGCCAGCAGCGTAAACCCCCGTGGGCTAGCGGGATTTGGGTCTGAGCAGTTCTTC.

This clone has a single count. This chain links TRBV5-1 with TRBJ1-6, with TRBD1 as a possible D gene (5 bases). Germline V lookup: CDR1 SGHRS, CDR2 YFSETQ. V was pared by 4 bases and J by 11 bases, with 16 bases between. CDR3 length: 14 residues. The CDR3 is CASSPGAGLAPLHF. In DNA form, the CDR3 reads TGCGCCAGCAGCCCTGGGGCAGGACTAGCACCCCTCCACTTT.

The V and J genes are TRBV6-1 and TRBJ2-3; 7 nucleotides line up with TRBD2. Per the germline V gene, CDR1 is MNHNS and CDR2 is SASEGT. J was trimmed by 2 bases and V by 1 base; bases with no gene match: 9. The CDR3 contains 17 residues. The CDR3 region has the DNA TGTGCCAGCAGTGAAGTTGGTCGCGGGAGCCCCACAGATACGCAGTATTTT. Its translation is CASSEVGRGSPTDTQYF.

This clone appeared a few times. The chain carries TRBV13 and TRBJ2-1; the match to TRBD2 covers 8 bases. The germline CDR1 and CDR2 sequences are PRHDT and FYEKMQ (reference sequence). This CDR3 has 16 residues. After removal of 3 bases from V and 6 bases from J, the junction contained 10 bases not matched to a gene. CDR3 sequence reads: CASSFGTRGTGNEQFF. The DNA of the CDR3 is TGTGCCAGCAGCTTCGGGACTAGGGGAACTGGCAATGAGCAGTTCTTC.

This sequence joins TRBV5-1 and TRBJ2-1; 8 positions agree with TRBD1. Looked up from germline, CDR1 is SGHRS and CDR2 is YFSETQ. This CDR3 is 15 amino acids long. Unmatched junction bases numbered 9, after V lost 3 bases and J lost 7 bases. This CDR3 reads CASSSDLDRVNEQFF. DNA for the CDR3: TGCGCCAGCAGCTCGGACCTGGACAGGGTTAATGAGCAGTTCTTC.

The chain links TRBV10-1 to TRBJ1-3; D remains unclear. The ends were cut back, 4 bases at V and 3 bases at J, with 7 bases in the middle. Germline assignment: CDR1 WNHNN and CDR2 SYGVQD (reference sequence). This CDR3 contains 13 residues. The CDR3 DNA reads TGCGCCAGCAGTGGGACTGGTGGAAACACCATATATTTT. This gives the protein CASSGTGGNTIYF.

J is TRBJ2-6 and V is TRBV9, with no clear D. CDR1 is SGDLS and CDR2 is YYNGEE in the germline V gene. CDR3 size: 12 residues. V lost 0 bases to trimming and J lost 10 bases, with 5 bases between them. CDR3 loop: CASSVAYNVLTF. Here the CDR3 DNA reads TGTGCCAGCAGCGTAGCCTATAACGTCCTGACTTTC. Full variable domain (missing parts from reference TRBV9 and TRBJ2-6): DSGVTQTPKHLITATGQRVTLRCSPRSGDLSVYWYQQSLDQGLQFLIQYYNGEERAKGNILERFSAQQFPDLHSELNLSSLELGDSALYFCASSVAYNVLTFGAGSRLTVL.

This clone was found once. V gene TRBV28 combines with J gene TRBJ1-2, with 10 bases identical to TRBD1. The junction had 4 bases not matched to a gene; V was cut back by 3 bases and J by 3 bases. In germline, CDR1 is MDHEN, CDR2 SYDVKM. The CDR3 runs to 15 residues. The CDR3 bases are TGTGCCAGCAGTTTCCACGGGACAGGGGACTATGGCTACACCTTC. It codes for CASSFHGTGDYGYTF.